The 2 T cell receptor beta chains below all came from one sample that was sequenced in a study of PD-1 blockade in classical Hodgkin lymphoma. Libraries were prepared by immunoSEQ multiplex PCR; TCRdb keeps only in-frame clonotypes and omits some of them. The sample carries 30,000 to 45,000 clones, approximately 86% recorded once. Each patient experienced a relapse that followed autologous stem cell transplantation, and brentuximab vedotin exposure varied. The specimen was peripheral blood mononuclear cells (PBMCs), collected before the second cycle of nivolumab. The receptors here all came from a human donor with classical Hodgkin lymphoma.

V and J are TRBV28 and TRBJ2-7; tentatively, D is TRBD2 (7 bases). Germline V gene data show CDR1 as MDHEN and CDR2 as SYDVKM. With 7 bases removed from V and 6 bases from J, the gap between germline ends came to 16 bases. The CDR3 runs to 13 residues. Here the CDR3 reads CASTNMGGLEQYF. The CDR3 region has the DNA TGTGCCAGCACCAACATGGGGGGGCTCGAGCAGTACTTC.

V usage is TRBV6-5 and J usage is TRBJ2-3; D is ambiguous. The germline V gene has CDR1 MNHEY and CDR2 SVGAGI. CDR3 size: 13 residues. V dropped 0 bases and J dropped 5 bases, with 6 bases sitting between them. The CDR3 coding sequence is TGTGCCAGCAGTTACTCGGAGAGAGATACGCAGTATTTT. This sequence encodes CASSYSERDTQYF.